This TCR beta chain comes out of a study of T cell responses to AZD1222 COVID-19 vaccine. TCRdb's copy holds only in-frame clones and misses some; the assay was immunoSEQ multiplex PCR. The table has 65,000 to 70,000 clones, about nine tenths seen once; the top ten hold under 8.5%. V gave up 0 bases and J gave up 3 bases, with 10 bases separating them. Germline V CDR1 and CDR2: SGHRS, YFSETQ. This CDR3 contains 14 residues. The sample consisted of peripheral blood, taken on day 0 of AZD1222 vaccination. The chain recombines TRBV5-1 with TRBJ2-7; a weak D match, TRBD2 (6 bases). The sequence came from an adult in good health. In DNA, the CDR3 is TGCGCCAGCAGCTTGGCCAGCGGGCGCTACGAGCAGTACTTC. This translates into CASSLASGRYEQYF.